These T cell receptor beta chains were read from a single sample in a study of radiotherapy plus CTLA-4 blockade in lung cancer. Data came from immunoSEQ multiplex PCR; TCRdb stores just in-frame clones and leaves some out. This table has about 49,000 clones, around 83% appearing once. The material was peripheral blood, obtained from a patient treated with radiotherapy plus ipilimumab. These receptors were collected from a human donor with non-small cell lung cancer whose response to radiotherapy plus ipilimumab could not be evaluated. Both conserved end residues are part of each CDR3. The D gene is left open where the match is weak. Not all rows give a size; the values are once, few, many and, for expanded clones, a class.

j_call d_call clone_size v_call cdr3_nt cdr3_aa
TRBJ1-1 . . TRBV7-2 TGTGCCAGCAGCCAGAGCAGGGGCCCGAACACTGAAGCTTTCTTT CASSQSRGPNTEAFF
TRBJ1-2 . once TRBV10-3 TGTGCCACTTCTGTCCAGGCAAACTATGGCTACACCTTC CATSVQANYGYTF
TRBJ2-1 TRBD2 . TRBV28 TGTGCCAGCAGTCCAGGACTAGCCTCATCGTCCCTCTTC CASSPGLASSSLF
TRBJ2-1 . . TRBV5-8 TGTGCCAGCAGCTCGCTCAAGACATACAATGAGCAGTTCTTC CASSSLKTYNEQFF
TRBJ2-2 . . TRBV30 TGTGCCTGGACCCCCCTCGTCTCTTACACCGGGGAGCTGTTTTTT CAWTPLVSYTGELFF
TRBJ1-1 . . TRBV28 TGTGCCAGCAGTAATGAAGGGGTGGCTGAAGCTTTCTTT CASSNEGVAEAFF
TRBJ1-3 TRBD1 . TRBV14 TGTGCCAGCAGCCATATGGACAGGGTGGCTGGAAACACCATATATTTT CASSHMDRVAGNTIYF
TRBJ1-2 TRBD1 . TRBV27 TGTGCCAGCAGTTCCGGGGACAGGGGGGTATCAGATGACTATGGCTACACCTTC CASSSGDRGVSDDYGYTF
TRBJ2-5 TRBD1 . TRBV5-8 TGTGCCAGCAGCTTGGTACTGGGACAGGGGTCTGAGACCCAGTACTTC CASSLVLGQGSETQYF
TRBJ2-5 . . TRBV5-4 TGTGCCAGCAGCTTTGGAGGCGTAGAGACCCAGTACTTC CASSFGGVETQYF
TRBJ2-4 . . TRBV6-1 TGTGCCAGCAGTGTAAAATCCGGATCGGGAAAAAACATTCAGTACTTC CASSVKSGSGKNIQYF
TRBJ2-4 . . TRBV30 TGTGCCTGGAGTGAAGCCTGGTCTTCCGCCAAAAACATTCAGTACTTC CAWSEAWSSAKNIQYF
TRBJ2-7 TRBD2 few TRBV11-2 TGTGCCAGCAGCTTAGATTCCGGGACTAGCCACTACGAGCAGTACTTC CASSLDSGTSHYEQYF
TRBJ2-3 TRBD2 . TRBV28 TGTGCCAGCAGTCCGCCGGGGGGGTTGAGCACAGATACGCAGTATTTT CASSPPGGLSTDTQYF
TRBJ1-2 TRBD1 . TRBV7-9 TGTGCCAGCAGCTTCCCAGGGGGGACTGGCTACACCTTC CASSFPGGTGYTF
TRBJ2-6 TRBD1 . TRBV6-6 TGTGCCAGCACCCCGGGACAGGGTTCCGGGGCCAACGTCCTGACTTTC CASTPGQGSGANVLTF
TRBJ2-7 TRBD1 . TRBV28 TGTGCCAGCCGCACCGGACAGGGTTGGTACGAGCAGTACTTC CASRTGQGWYEQYF
TRBJ1-4 TRBD1 . TRBV2 TGTGCCAGCAGTAAGGGACAGGGTCCGGAAAAACTGTTTTTT CASSKGQGPEKLFF
TRBJ1-2 TRBD1 . TRBV6-5 TGTGCCAGCAGTGTCCCCAAAGGACAGGGCCATGGCTACACCTTC CASSVPKGQGHGYTF
TRBJ2-3 TRBD2 . TRBV28 TGTGCCAGCAGTAAGACTAGCGGAGGGAGCACAGATACGCAGTATTTT CASSKTSGGSTDTQYF
TRBJ2-7 . . TRBV6-1 TGTGCCAGCAGTGAAGCGGGCCTCCTAGAGCAGTACTTC CASSEAGLLEQYF
TRBJ2-2 TRBD2 once TRBV4-2 TGTGCCAGCAGCCCGAGCGGGAGCGCCACCGGGGAGCTGTTTTTT CASSPSGSATGELFF
TRBJ2-6 TRBD1 . TRBV27 TGTGCCAGCAGTTATAGGGGGCAGTTAGCTGGGGCCAACGTCCTGACTTTC CASSYRGQLAGANVLTF
TRBJ1-5 . . TRBV6-1 TGTGCCAGCAGTATGAGGGTCCGGGATCAGCCCCAGCATTTT CASSMRVRDQPQHF
TRBJ2-7 TRBD2 . TRBV5-4 TGTGCCAGCAGCTCCGCCGCGGGAGCTAGGTACGAGCAGTACTTC CASSSAAGARYEQYF
TRBJ2-7 . . TRBV27 TGTGCCAGCTGCACCAAAGCGGACAGTTCCTACGAGCAGTACTTC CASCTKADSSYEQYF
TRBJ1-4 . . TRBV29-1 TGCAGCGCGACAGGCGGCTTTAATGAAAAACTGTTTTTT CSATGGFNEKLFF
TRBJ2-7 . . TRBV28 TGTGCCAGCTGTAGGACTTCCAGCTCCTACGAGCAGTACTTC CASCRTSSSYEQYF
TRBJ1-6 . . TRBV5-4 TGTGCCAGCAGCTTACAGAATAATTCACCCCTCCACTTT CASSLQNNSPLHF
TRBJ1-3 . . TRBV28 TGTGCCAGCAGTTTTCCCGGACGGGGTGGACGAAACACCATATATTTT CASSFPGRGGRNTIYF
TRBJ2-3 . . TRBV5-6 TGTGCCAGCAGCTTGGCTAGGCGAGATACGCAGTATTTT CASSLARRDTQYF
TRBJ2-5 . . TRBV27 TGTGCCAGCAGCTTAATTCCAGGGTATCAAGAGACCCAGTACTTC CASSLIPGYQETQYF
TRBJ1-2 . . TRBV27 TGTGCCAGCAGTTTAGGGCAGGCCTATGGCTACACCTTC CASSLGQAYGYTF
TRBJ1-1 TRBD1 few TRBV7-9 TGTGCCAGCAGCTCCTACAGGGGGCTGAGCACTGAAGCTTTCTTT CASSSYRGLSTEAFF
TRBJ1-5 . . TRBV28 TGTGCCAGCAGCGGCGGAGGCTCTAATCAGCCCCAGCATTTT CASSGGGSNQPQHF
TRBJ2-3 TRBD2 . TRBV7-2 TGTGCCAGCAGCTTAGGACTAGCGGGAGATACGCAGTATTTT CASSLGLAGDTQYF
TRBJ2-3 . . TRBV4-2 TGTGCCAGCAGCCAAGTGTGGACTAACACAGATACGCAGTATTTT CASSQVWTNTDTQYF
TRBJ2-3 TRBD1 . TRBV2 TGTGCCAGCAGTCTCGGGACAGGGAACACAGATACGCAGTATTTT CASSLGTGNTDTQYF
TRBJ2-5 TRBD2 . TRBV28 TGTGCCAGTGGGCGGGCGGGAGGACTCCATACCTCCAAGGAGACCCAGTACTTC CASGRAGGLHTSKETQYF
TRBJ2-7 TRBD2 . TRBV4-1 TGCGCCAGCAGCCAAGATCGGCTAGCGGGAAGGAACGAGCAGTACTTC CASSQDRLAGRNEQYF
TRBJ2-7 TRBD1 . TRBV5-1 TGCGCCAGCGATTGGGGACAGGGTTTTGGCGAGCAGTACTTC CASDWGQGFGEQYF
TRBJ2-1 TRBD2 . TRBV7-8 TGTGCCAGCAGCAGCTTAGTGGCCGGGGGGGGAACCTACAATGAGCAGTTCTTC CASSSLVAGGGTYNEQFF
TRBJ1-2 . . TRBV29-1 TGCAGCGTTGTCCCGCTTACTAGTCTGTCCATACGTACAGGCTACACCTTC CSVVPLTSLSIRTGYTF
TRBJ1-4 . . TRBV7-2 TGTGCCAGCAGCTTAGATAGGGGGGGGCAACTGTTTTTT CASSLDRGGQLFF
TRBJ2-1 TRBD2 . TRBV5-6 TGTGCCAGCAGCTTCGGTAGCGGGAGGGGAGATGAGCAGTTCTTC CASSFGSGRGDEQFF
TRBJ2-2 . . TRBV11-2 TGTGCCAGCAGCTTAGCGGGAGAAACCGGGGAGCTGTTTTTT CASSLAGETGELFF
TRBJ2-3 TRBD2 . TRBV4-3 TGCGCCAGCAGCCAGGGACTAGCGGGTCTCACAGATACGCAGTATTTT CASSQGLAGLTDTQYF
TRBJ1-3 . . TRBV15 TGTGCCACCAGCAGCAGGGGTTCTGGAAACACCATATATTTT CATSSRGSGNTIYF
TRBJ1-5 TRBD1 . TRBV28 TGTGCCAGCAGCCGCGACAGGGGAGGCAATCAGCCCCAGCATTTT CASSRDRGGNQPQHF
TRBJ1-2 TRBD1 . TRBV6-6 TGTGCCAGCAGCCCAGGGGGCGGCTATGGCTACACCTTC CASSPGGGYGYTF
TRBJ1-1 . once TRBV6-5 TGTGCCAGCAGTTTATACAGGGCCACTGAAGCTTTCTTT CASSLYRATEAFF
TRBJ1-2 . once TRBV5-1 TGCGCCAGCAGGAGTGGAGTCATTAACTATGGCTACACCTTC CASRSGVINYGYTF